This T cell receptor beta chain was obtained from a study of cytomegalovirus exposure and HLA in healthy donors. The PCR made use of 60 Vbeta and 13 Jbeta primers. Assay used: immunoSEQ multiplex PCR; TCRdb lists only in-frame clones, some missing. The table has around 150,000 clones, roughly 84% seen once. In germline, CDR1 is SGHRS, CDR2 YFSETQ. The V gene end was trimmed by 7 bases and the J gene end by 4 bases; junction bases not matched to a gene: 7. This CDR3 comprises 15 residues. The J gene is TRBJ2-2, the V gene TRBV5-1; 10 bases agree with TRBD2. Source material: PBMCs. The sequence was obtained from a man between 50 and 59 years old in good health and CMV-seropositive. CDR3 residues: CASEASGSPTGELFF. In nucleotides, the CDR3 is TGCGCCAGCGAGGCTAGCGGGAGCCCCACCGGGGAGCTGTTTTTT.